This T cell receptor (beta chain) comes out of a study of blood T cell repertoires in COVID-19. Across the study: COVID-19 samples, acute and convalescent, were from the United States, Italy and Spain. Sources were T cells, B-cell-depleted T cells, or PBMCs; the material itself was cDNA or gDNA.

In the authors' methods: Amplification with reference gene primers provided the estimates of nucleated cell counts. The table came from immunoSEQ multiplex PCR; TCRdb's copy has only in-frame clones and leaves some out. V, J and clone size derive from that table, while D and trimming were established from the DNA sequence. The table lists roughly 240,000 clones, approximately 90% of them singletons. Germline V CDR1 and CDR2: SGDLS, YYNGEE. This CDR3 spans 17 amino acids. Trimming cost V 4 bases and J 2 bases; bases outside gene matches: 7. The chain carries TRBV9 and TRBJ2-3; 13 bases match TRBD2. The receptor was isolated from a man aged 18 to 30 with active or convalescent COVID-19. Sample: peripheral blood. DNA of the CDR3: TGTGCCAGCAGCTTCGGACTAGCGGGAGAGACCACAGATACGCAGTATTTT. Translated, it gives CASSFGLAGETTDTQYF.